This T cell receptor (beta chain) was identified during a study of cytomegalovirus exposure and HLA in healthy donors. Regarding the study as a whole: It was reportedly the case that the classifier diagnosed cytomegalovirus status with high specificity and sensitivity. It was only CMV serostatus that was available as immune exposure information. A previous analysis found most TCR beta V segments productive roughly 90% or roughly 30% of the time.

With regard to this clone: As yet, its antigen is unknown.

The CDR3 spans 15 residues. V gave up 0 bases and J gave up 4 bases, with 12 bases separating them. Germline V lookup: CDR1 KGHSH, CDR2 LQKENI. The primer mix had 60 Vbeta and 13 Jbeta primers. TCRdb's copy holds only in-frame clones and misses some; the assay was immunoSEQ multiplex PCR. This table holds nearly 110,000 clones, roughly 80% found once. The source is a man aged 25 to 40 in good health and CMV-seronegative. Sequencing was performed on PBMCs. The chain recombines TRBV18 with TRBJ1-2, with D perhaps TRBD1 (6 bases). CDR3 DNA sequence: TGTGCCAGCTCACCACCTGGACAGCAGATCTATGGCTACACCTTC. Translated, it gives CASSPPGQQIYGYTF.